In this sample, the clone carrying this T cell receptor (beta chain) turned up a few times. Its target is unknown. This entry comes from a study of beta chain features in type 1 diabetes. The germline V and J ends were trimmed by 5 bases and 4 bases, with 9 bases remaining between them. The CDR3 is 13 amino acids. Germline CDR1 and CDR2: MDHEN and SYDVKM. General study results and limits: Moderately but significantly shorter TCRB CDR3s were found in Type 1 diabetes patients in all four CD4+ subsets.

Every isolated RNA sample was fully reverse transcribed, so sequencing captured expressed TCRB transcripts. Produced via immunoSEQ multiplex PCR; TCRdb's table is partial and in-frame only. The sample has around 160,000 clones; 8% to 8.5% are singletons. V usage is TRBV28 and J usage is TRBJ2-1; D call uncertain. The specimen sequenced was central memory CD4+ T cells from blood. This clonotype was obtained from a woman under 30 with type 1 diabetes. The CDR3: CASSTPQYNEQFF. The CDR3 DNA follows: TGTGCCAGCAGTACCCCACAGTACAATGAGCAGTTCTTC.